Listed here are 20 T cell receptor beta chains from one sample, sequenced in a study of blood T cell repertoires in COVID-19. Assay used: immunoSEQ multiplex PCR; TCRdb lists only in-frame clones, some missing. The repertoire holds approximately 230,000 clones, with approximately 84% as singletons. The sample comprised PBMCs or T cells enriched from blood (not recorded which). All receptors derive from a man in his forties who had recovered from COVID-19.

The chain joins TRBV29-1 to TRBJ2-5; weak D call: TRBD1 (5 bases). The CDR3 runs to 14 residues. Trimming left V 7 bases short and J 1 base short, with 16 bases between. Germline V gene lookup returns CDR1 SQVTM and CDR2 ANQGSEA. The CDR3 spells CSARQSSFQETQYF. The CDR3 DNA reads as TGCAGCGCCCGACAGAGCTCGTTCCAAGAGACCCAGTACTTC.

The chain joins TRBV10-3 to TRBJ2-1; tentatively, D is TRBD2 (5 bases). The CDR3 is made up of 13 amino acids. V was pared by 4 bases and J by 9 bases, with 13 bases between. CDR1 is ENHRY and CDR2 is SYGVKD in the germline V gene. The CDR3 here is CAISGVHEGEQFF. As DNA, the CDR3 is TGTGCCATCAGTGGCGTTCATGAGGGTGAGCAGTTCTTC.

V gene TRBV27 combines with J gene TRBJ2-2; 8 bases map to TRBD2. Germline CDR1 reads MNHEY; CDR2 reads SMNVEV (reference sequence). V gave up 8 bases and J gave up 4 bases; unmatched junction bases: 3. The CDR3 runs 13 residues. CDR3 residues: CASGLAGTGELFF. The CDR3 DNA is TGTGCCAGCGGTCTAGCGGGCACCGGGGAGCTGTTTTTT.

There are a few counts of this clone. CDR3 in amino acids: CASSVAGREQYF. In DNA form, the CDR3 reads TGTGCCAGCAGTGTTGCGGGACGCGAGCAGTACTTC. The genes are TRBV25-1 and TRBJ2-7; tentative D call: TRBD2 (6 bases). Per germline, CDR1 MGHDK and CDR2 SYGVNS. This CDR3 has 12 residues. V was pared by 4 bases and J by 6 bases, with 10 bases between.

Here the CDR3 DNA reads TGTGCCAGCAGTTTGACCCCGGGACAGGGGGTTCGCTATGGCTACACCTTC. Translating it yields CASSLTPGQGVRYGYTF. J is TRBJ1-2 and V is TRBV28; the match to TRBD1 covers 11 bases. The CDR3 is made up of 17 amino acids. Per germline, CDR1 MDHEN and CDR2 SYDVKM. The trim removed 3 bases at V and 4 bases at J, leaving 10 bases unmatched.

Comment on this clone: The identical CDR3 is also encoded by other nucleotide sequences in the sample. The chain employs TRBV4-2 and TRBJ2-3, with unresolved D. Germline loops: CDR1 LGHNA, CDR2 YNFKEQ. V lost 0 bases to trimming and J lost 5 bases, with 3 bases between them. The CDR3 runs 12 residues. The DNA for the CDR3 is TGTGCCAGCAGCCAAGAGAGAGATACGCAGTATTTT. This encodes CASSQERDTQYF.

This chain uses TRBV3-1 (or the pseudogene TRBV3-2) with TRBJ1-1, with D unclear. The CDR3 extends over 14 amino acids. The V end was cut by 7 bases, the J end by 3 bases, with 15 bases between. Germline CDR1 and CDR2: LGHDT and YNNKEL (reference sequence). The CDR3: CASTGAPQDTEAFF. The CDR3 DNA sequence: TGTGCCAGCACGGGAGCCCCGCAGGACACTGAAGCTTTCTTT.

The chain combines TRBV28 with TRBJ1-1, with 8 positions matching TRBD1. The J segment lost 3 bases and the V segment lost 6 bases, leaving 3 bases of the junction unmatched. The CDR3 runs to 13 residues. CDR1 is MDHEN and CDR2 is SYDVKM in the germline V gene. CDR3 DNA: TGTGCCAGCAGCCGGGACAGGCACACTGAAGCTTTCTTT. Its protein product is CASSRDRHTEAFF.

This clone has at least ten counts. The J gene is TRBJ2-1, the V gene TRBV15; D is undetermined. The CDR3 is made up of 12 amino acids. Germline V lookup: CDR1 LNHNV, CDR2 YYDKDF (reference sequence). V was trimmed by 0 bases and J by 8 bases, leaving 5 bases between them. The CDR3 nucleotides read TGTGCCACCAGCAGAGATGAGGATGAGCAGTTCTTC. It yields the protein CATSRDEDEQFF.

J is TRBJ2-1 and V is TRBV27; 8 bases fit TRBD1. V shed 5 bases and J 2 bases; nucleotides not matched to a gene: 5. Germline CDR1 and CDR2: MNHEY and SMNVEV (reference sequence). CDR3 size: 15 residues. This CDR3 is CASSPNRGTYNEQFF. The CDR3, as DNA: TGTGCCAGCAGTCCGAACAGGGGGACCTACAATGAGCAGTTCTTC.

CDR3 region: CASSSAVRADTQYF. For the CDR3, the DNA is TGTGCCAGTAGTTCGGCGGTGAGGGCAGATACGCAGTATTTT. The chain carries TRBV19 and TRBJ2-3; a weak D match, TRBD2 (5 bases). V lost 5 bases, J lost 4 bases, and 13 bases lay in between. CDR3 length: 14 amino acids. CDR1 is LNHDA, CDR2 SQIVND, per germline (reference sequence).

The CDR3 DNA is TGTGCCAGCAGCCAGTTAGCGGGGGGGAAATACGAGCAGTACTTC. Its protein product is CASSQLAGGKYEQYF. V and J are TRBV4-2 and TRBJ2-7; TRBD2 matches 11 bases. The CDR3 has 15 amino acids. With 3 bases clipped from V and 4 bases from J, the junction kept 5 bases outside the gene matches. The germline gives CDR1 LGHNA, CDR2 YNFKEQ.

The V call is TRBV7-2, the J call TRBJ1-1, with no clear D. The germline CDR1 and CDR2 sequences are SGHTA and FQGNSA. The CDR3 has 16 residues. The ends were cut back, 1 base at V and 6 bases at J, with 18 bases in the middle. CDR3 sequence (DNA): TGTGCCAGCAGCTTAGTCCGGGGAGAGGATTTCTCTGAAGCTTTCTTT. Translated: CASSLVRGEDFSEAFF.

Remarks on this clone: The junction departs from the called germline gene at one end, perhaps through a read error. The chain links TRBV28 to TRBJ2-7; 10 bases are shared with TRBD1. CDR3 size: 15 residues. CDR1 is MDHEN and CDR2 is SYDVKM in the germline V gene. The CDR3 reads CASSFEWDRGYDQYF. Here the CDR3 DNA reads TGTGCCAGCAGTTTCGAATGGGACAGGGGTTACGATCAGTACTTC.

V is TRBV7-2 and J is TRBJ2-7; 8 nucleotides align to TRBD2. Trimming removed 5 bases from V and 6 bases from J; junction bases left unmatched: 9. This CDR3 region has 14 residues. The germline gives CDR1 SGHTA, CDR2 FQGNSA. The CDR3 bases are TGTGCCAGCAGCCCCGGGGGGGCTCTCCCCGAGCAGTACTTC. The encoded protein is CASSPGGALPEQYF.

This chain connects TRBV5-1 to TRBJ2-5, with TRBD2 matching 9 bases. The J segment lost 0 bases and the V segment lost 1 base, leaving 4 bases of the junction unmatched. CDR1 and CDR2 from the germline V gene are SGHRS and YFSETQ. The CDR3 is made up of 16 amino acids. CDR3 bases: TGCGCCAGCAGCTTGAATCTAGCGGGAAACCAAGAGACCCAGTACTTC. Amino acids: CASSLNLAGNQETQYF.

This chain uses TRBV28 with TRBJ1-4; D perhaps matches TRBD1 (6 bases). Trimming stripped 6 bases from V and 6 bases from J, with 17 bases between. CDR1 is MDHEN and CDR2 is SYDVKM in the germline V gene. This CDR3 region has 15 residues. The CDR3 loop is CASRPLTGTHEKLFF. The CDR3 DNA follows: TGTGCCAGCAGGCCTCTGACAGGAACCCATGAAAAACTGTTTTTT.

The rearrangement uses TRBV29-1 and TRBJ2-1; 10 bases match TRBD2. The CDR3 sequence is 13 residues long. V was clipped by 4 bases and J by 7 bases; unmatched bases: 4. From germline, CDR1 is SQVTM and CDR2 ANQGSEA. CDR3 loop: CSVAPSGRNEQFF. CDR3 nucleotide sequence: TGCAGCGTTGCTCCTAGCGGGAGAAATGAGCAGTTCTTC.

The V call is TRBV10-3, the J call TRBJ2-1; D gene ambiguous. The CDR3 spans 14 residues. The ends were cut back, 5 bases at V and 8 bases at J, with 16 bases in the middle. From germline, CDR1 is ENHRY and CDR2 SYGVKD. CDR3 protein: CAISSAVGVHEQFF. The CDR3, as DNA: TGTGCCATCAGTTCGGCAGTGGGCGTCCATGAGCAGTTCTTC.

The chain links TRBV18 to TRBJ1-2; perhaps TRBD1 as D (6 bases). Germline V gene lookup returns CDR1 KGHSH and CDR2 LQKENI. This CDR3 has 14 residues. The germline V and J ends were trimmed by 5 bases and 8 bases, with 18 bases remaining between them. As DNA, the CDR3 is TGTGCCAGCTCATCTAACAGGGACCTGGACGGCTACACCTTC. It yields the protein CASSSNRDLDGYTF.